The present T cell receptor beta chain was sequenced within a study of T cells in tuberculosis. Only in-frame clones appear in the TCRdb table, and some are missing; sequencing was by immunoSEQ multiplex PCR. The table lists over 30,000 clones, 70% to 90% of them singletons. Trimming removed 8 bases from V and 7 bases from J; junction bases left unmatched: 11. The length of the CDR3 is 15 residues. The germline CDR1 and CDR2 sequences are WNHNN and SYGVQD (reference sequence). Time point indicated: new active TB diagnosis, blood taken before or within 7 days of starting treatment. The sequencing used PBMCs, collected at tuberculosis diagnosis. The receptor comes from an adult with tuberculosis. The chain uses TRBV10-1 and TRBJ2-2; 9 bases map to TRBD1. The CDR3 here is CASGTGKRDSGELFF. CDR3 in DNA: TGCGCCAGCGGGACAGGGAAGCGGGACAGCGGGGAGCTGTTTTTT.